The present entry profiles one TCR beta chain with its context. Using quantitative 5'-RACE with molecular barcodes, the authors made TCR beta libraries. One entry per CDR3 protein, called by TCRdb with MiXCR from the 5' RACE reads. The sample has some 120,000 distinct CDR3 sequences, about an eighth seen once. The sample originates from a study of CD8 T cells in ankylosing spondylitis. The V and J ends lost 4 bases and 1 base respectively, with 14 bases between them. The CDR3 extends over 16 amino acids. Germline V gene sequence: CDR1 LGHNT, CDR2 FRNRAP. Sequencing was done on a sample of blood, either unsorted or a sorted T cell fraction (not recorded which). The TCR comes from a female donor with ankylosing spondylitis or in good health (not recorded which). This rearrangement joins TRBV12-5 to TRBJ2-4, with unresolved D. CDR3 sequence: CASGSTISGAKNIQYF. DNA for the CDR3: TGTGCTAGTGGTTCCACCATCTCCGGGGCCAAAAACATTCAGTACTTC.